This T cell receptor beta chain came from a study of blood T cells in healthy people across ages. Study-wide results and caveats: Possibly, changes in expanded clonotypes were confounded because donor CMV status was unknown. It was the long-lived donors that had more naive CD4+ cells and higher diversity than aged donors.

Peripheral blood samples of around 9.8 milliliters were drawn from each donor. PCR was performed a second time for roughly 7 to 12 cycles using a sample-barcoded 5' primer and a J-beta primer mix. A template-switch adaptor that had 12 random nucleotides put a tag on each cDNA molecule. TCRdb analysed the 5' RACE reads with MiXCR anew, one entry per CDR3 protein. The sample includes 580,000 or so distinct CDR3 sequences, 45% to 55% seen only once; the top ten take 20% to 25%. Notes on this clonotype: Its antigen is currently unknown.

The CDR3 covers 16 residues. The TCR comes from a man older than 75 in good health. The sequenced material came from blood. The J gene is TRBJ1-5, the V gene TRBV21-1; the D call TRBD1 from the table was never checked on the DNA. TRBV21-1 is shown as a pseudogene. The CDR3 DNA sequence: TGTGCCAGCAGCAAACAGGGGGCTGGGGGCAATCAGCCCCAGCATTTT. The encoded protein is CASSKQGAGGNQPQHF.